This T cell receptor (beta chain) comes out of a study of blood T cells in healthy people across ages. The authors ran a second PCR of roughly 6 to 12 cycles using a sample-barcoded 5' primer and a J-beta primer mix. Each CDR3 protein gets one entry after TCRdb re-called the 5' RACE reads with MiXCR. The table records 1.5 million to 2 million distinct CDR3 sequences, roughly 30% of them present only once. CDR1 ENHRY and CDR2 SYGVKD come from the germline V gene. Deletions cut 4 bases from V and 7 bases from J, with 8 bases between. The CDR3 loop spans 11 amino acids. This clonotype was seen only a few times.

This clonotype was sampled from a young woman in good health. The chain couples TRBV10-3 to TRBJ2-7; D might be TRBD2 (5 bases). Sequenced: blood. The CDR3 DNA reads TGTGCCATCAGTGCCACGGGAGAGCAGTACTTC. It encodes CAISATGEQYF.